There are many counts of the clone carrying this TCR beta chain. Its antigen is undetermined. The data were taken from a study of neurological immune-mediated disorders. Findings of the study overall: The study found the most TCR clonal expansion in HTLV-1-associated myelopathy and the least in multiple sclerosis, below healthy controls.

The cDNA was synthesized by means of template-switch 5'RACE, which was carried out with 10-nucleotide random UMIs. The authors obtained over 200 million TCR-beta sequences from 15-18 subjects per sequencing run. TCRdb re-called the 5' RACE reads with MiXCR, one entry per CDR3 protein. The sample comprises about 59,000 distinct CDR3 sequences, 3.5% to 4.5% of which are singletons, and 2.2% rests with the top ten. Unsorted libraries were derived from 2 million PBMCs stored at -80 C. Germline V gene lookup returns CDR1 DFQATT and CDR2 SNEGSKA (reference sequence). Germline trimming cut 5 bases from V and 5 bases from J; bases unmatched to any gene: 10. CDR3 size: 14 residues.

The V and J genes are TRBV20-1 and TRBJ2-5, with 8 bases lining up with TRBD2. This receptor was taken from a woman aged 45-65 years with multiple sclerosis. The sample was PBMCs. The CDR3 protein is CSAGGGPGGETQYF. CDR3 in DNA: TGCAGTGCTGGGGGGGGGCCGGGAGGGGAGACCCAGTACTTC.